What follows are 16 T cell receptor beta chains derived from one specimen sequenced in a study of PD-1 blockade in classical Hodgkin lymphoma (dated by TCRdb to the early 2020s). Sample time point, as interpreted from the label and publication: cycle 4 day 1 (C4D1), after less than seven weeks of nivolumab. Every trial patient had relapsed after autologous stem cell transplantation, and cohorts A, B and C differed in prior brentuximab vedotin exposure. CD4+ T cells were purified from thawed PBMCs by magnetic negative selection with a Miltenyi CD4+ T cell isolation kit. The library was prepared using the immunoSEQ multiplex PCR assay. This is the immuneACCESS table as TCRdb keeps it, with only in-frame sequences that have V and J called. A part of the clones is gone; compared with another copy, unresolved V genes explain less than half, and the rest is unexplained. Across this sample there are 25,000 to 30,000 clones, with about 86% seen only once. The ten top clones hold more than 0.35% of the sample.

Sequences were derived from CD4+ T cells from blood, sampled before the fourth cycle of nivolumab. The receptors were gathered from a human donor with classical Hodgkin lymphoma.

The V call is TRBV19, the J call TRBJ2-7, with D possibly being TRBD1 (6 bases). Germline assignment: CDR1 LNHDA and CDR2 SQIVND (reference sequence). Deletions cut 4 bases from V and 7 bases from J, with 11 bases between. There are 12 residues in the CDR3. CDR3 loop: CASSNNRAEQYF. CDR3 DNA sequence: TGTGCCAGTAGTAACAACAGGGCGGAGCAGTACTTC.

The chain links TRBV6-6 to TRBJ2-7; 12 bases align to TRBD1. The CDR3 extends over 16 amino acids. CDR1 and CDR2 from the germline V gene are MNHNY and SVGAGI (reference sequence). J gave up 2 bases and V 5 bases, and 7 bases lay outside the gene matches. The CDR3 protein is CASSPGQGAKTYEQYF. CDR3 nucleotide sequence: TGTGCCAGCAGTCCGGGACAGGGGGCGAAGACCTACGAGCAGTACTTC.

The rearrangement links TRBV5-8 to TRBJ1-6, with TRBD1 as a possible D gene (6 bases). This CDR3 has 16 residues. Germline V gene sequence: CDR1 SGHTS, CDR2 YDEGEE. With 4 bases removed from V and 2 bases from J, the gap between germline ends came to 13 bases. The CDR3 bases are TGTGCCAGCAGCCCCACAGGGAACCCCTATAATTCACCCCTCCACTTT. Translated: CASSPTGNPYNSPLHF.

The CDR3 loop is CASRLGQGFEVKRLFF. Written as DNA, the CDR3 is TGTGCCAGTCGTCTCGGGCAGGGGTTTGAAGTGAAAAGACTGTTTTTT. The chain uses TRBV19 and TRBJ1-4, with TRBD1 as a possible D gene (6 bases). V shed 8 bases and J shed 13 bases, with 29 bases lying between them. The CDR3 runs to 16 residues. Germline values: CDR1 LNHDA, CDR2 SQIVND (reference sequence).

The J gene is TRBJ2-7, the V gene TRBV15; the D gene is possibly TRBD2 (6 bases). The germline V gene encodes CDR1 LNHNV and CDR2 YYDKDF (reference sequence). The V end lost 3 bases, the J end lost 1 base, and 10 bases lay between the germline ends. The CDR3 covers 14 residues. This CDR3 is CATSRRGGSYEQYF. In DNA form, the CDR3 reads TGTGCCACCAGCAGGAGAGGAGGGTCCTACGAGCAGTACTTC.

The rearrangement joins TRBV27 to TRBJ1-2; TRBD1 matches 8 bases. CDR1 and CDR2 from the germline V gene are MNHEY and SMNVEV (reference sequence). The CDR3 runs to 15 residues. Losses at the gene ends were 6 bases for V and 7 bases for J; bases not matched to a gene: 13. CDR3 in amino acids: CASRIPGTGYGGYTF. The CDR3 DNA reads as TGTGCCAGCAGAATTCCCGGGACAGGTTATGGTGGCTACACCTTC.

The chain carries TRBV2 and TRBJ1-6, with a possible D match to TRBD1 (5 bases). Trimming cost V 2 bases and J 10 bases, with 12 bases left between them. The CDR3 loop spans 14 amino acids. The germline gives CDR1 SNHLY, CDR2 FYNNEI. The CDR3 is CASSERQSPSPLHF. CDR3 bases: TGTGCCAGCAGTGAAAGACAGTCTCCGTCACCCCTCCACTTT.

V and J are TRBV2 and TRBJ2-3, with D perhaps TRBD1 (5 bases). Trimming left V 2 bases short and J 3 bases short, with 12 bases between. The germline gives CDR1 SNHLY, CDR2 FYNNEI. This CDR3 has 15 residues. The CDR3 spells CASSEQGTETDTQYF. CDR3 nucleotide sequence: TGTGCCAGCAGTGAACAGGGAACGGAGACAGATACGCAGTATTTT.

V is TRBV18 and J is TRBJ2-5; D might be TRBD1 (6 bases). This CDR3 has 14 residues. From germline, CDR1 is KGHSH and CDR2 LQKENI. Trimming left V 3 bases short and J 2 bases short, with 10 bases between. CDR3 DNA: TGTGCCAGCTCACCTAGACAGGATCAAGAGACCCAGTACTTC. Protein: CASSPRQDQETQYF.

V gene TRBV13 combines with J gene TRBJ2-5; D gene unclear. This CDR3 has 16 amino acids. From germline, CDR1 is PRHDT and CDR2 FYEKMQ (reference sequence). V lost 4 bases, J lost 1 base, and 16 bases lay in between. CDR3 loop: CASSSGSPMGQETQYF. CDR3 DNA sequence: TGTGCCAGCAGCTCCGGATCCCCCATGGGCCAAGAGACCCAGTACTTC. The full variable domain, completed using reference TRBV13 and TRBJ2-5, is AAGVIQSPRHLIKEKRETATLKCYPIPRHDTVYWYQQGPGQDPQFLISFYEKMQSDKGSIPDRFSAQQFSDYHSELNMSSLELGDSALYFCASSSGSPMGQETQYFGPGTRLLVL.

This clone has only one observation. This chain connects TRBV9 to TRBJ2-7; 7 bases match TRBD2. Germline CDR1 reads SGDLS; CDR2 reads YYNGEE. After removal of 5 bases from V and 2 bases from J, the junction contained 10 bases not matched to a gene. This CDR3 spans 15 amino acids. CDR3 residues: CASSPTPSGTYEQYF. The CDR3 DNA is TGTGCCAGCAGTCCCACCCCCAGCGGGACCTACGAGCAGTACTTC.

This clone was counted between two and nine times. DNA for the CDR3: TGCGCCAGCAGCCTCACGGACAGGGGAGGGCAGCCCCAGCATTTT. Translation: CASSLTDRGGQPQHF. This sequence joins TRBV5-1 and TRBJ1-5, with TRBD1 matching over 9 bases. The CDR3 loop spans 15 amino acids. The V segment lost 4 bases and the J segment 7 bases; nucleotides outside the gene matches: 9. The germline gives CDR1 SGHRS, CDR2 YFSETQ.

The J gene is TRBJ2-7, the V gene TRBV30; 9 nucleotides align to TRBD1. CDR3 length: 14 residues. V trimming: 1 base; J trimming: 12 bases; junction bases outside the gene matches: 13. Looked up from germline, CDR1 is GTSNPN and CDR2 is SVGIG (reference sequence). This CDR3 reads CAWSAGTGTVRLYF. The CDR3 bases are TGTGCCTGGAGTGCCGGGACAGGGACCGTGAGGCTGTACTTC.

The chain is built from TRBV11-2 and TRBJ1-6, with D possibly being TRBD1 (5 bases). CDR3 length equals 13 residues. V was shortened by 1 base and J by 9 bases, with 7 bases between the two germline ends. Germline assignment: CDR1 SGHAT and CDR2 FQNNGV. DNA of the CDR3: TGTGCCAGCAGCTTAGTCGGGGCTTCACCCCTCCACTTT. Its protein is CASSLVGASPLHF. Complete variable domain (other parts from reference TRBV11-2 and TRBJ1-6): EAGVAQSPRYKIIEKRQSVAFWCNPISGHATLYWYQQILGQGPKLLIQFQNNGVVDDSQLPKDRFSAERLKGVDSTLKIQPAKLEDSAVYLCASSLVGASPLHFGNGTRLTVT.

V usage is TRBV6-6 and J usage is TRBJ2-1; no clear D. The CDR3 spans 14 residues. Trimming took off 4 bases at V and 9 bases at J, with 16 bases between the two ends. Germline CDR1 and CDR2: MNHNY and SVGAGI (reference sequence). CDR3 sequence reads: CASSLDLGGIEQFF. The DNA for the CDR3 is TGTGCCAGCAGTTTGGACCTGGGTGGTATTGAGCAGTTCTTC.

The gene calls are TRBV25-1 and TRBJ1-4; no reliable D call. The CDR3 has 14 residues. V lost 5 bases and J 2 bases, leaving 9 bases between the germline ends. CDR1 is MGHDK, CDR2 SYGVNS, per germline. This CDR3 is CASSNLGTNEKLFF. CDR3 DNA: TGTGCCAGCAGTAATTTGGGCACTAATGAAAAACTGTTTTTT.